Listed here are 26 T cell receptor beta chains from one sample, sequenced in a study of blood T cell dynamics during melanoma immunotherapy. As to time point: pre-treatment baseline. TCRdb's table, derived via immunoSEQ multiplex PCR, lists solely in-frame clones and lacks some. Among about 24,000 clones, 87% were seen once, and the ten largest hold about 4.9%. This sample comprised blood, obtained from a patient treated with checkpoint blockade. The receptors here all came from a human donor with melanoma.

DNA for the CDR3: TGTGCCAGCAGTTTAAGGGGGGACAGGAGACCCCTCCACTTT. Translation gives CASSLRGDRRPLHF. The chain recombines TRBV27 with TRBJ1-6; the match to TRBD1 covers 8 bases. CDR1 is MNHEY, CDR2 SMNVEV, per germline (reference sequence). Trimming removed 2 bases from V and 12 bases from J; junction bases left unmatched: 6. This CDR3 has 14 residues.

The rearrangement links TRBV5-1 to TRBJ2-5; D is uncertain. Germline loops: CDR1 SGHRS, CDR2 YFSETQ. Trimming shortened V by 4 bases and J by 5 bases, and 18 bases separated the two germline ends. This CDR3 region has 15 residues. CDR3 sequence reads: CASSEALSFGETQYF. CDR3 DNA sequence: TGCGCCAGCAGCGAGGCGCTATCCTTCGGGGAGACCCAGTACTTC.

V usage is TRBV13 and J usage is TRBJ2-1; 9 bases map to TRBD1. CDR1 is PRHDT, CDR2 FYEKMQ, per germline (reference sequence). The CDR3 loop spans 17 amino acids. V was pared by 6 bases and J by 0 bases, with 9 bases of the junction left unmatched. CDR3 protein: CASSRSLTGGSYNEQFF. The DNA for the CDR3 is TGTGCCAGCAGTCGTAGTCTGACAGGGGGCTCCTACAATGAGCAGTTCTTC.

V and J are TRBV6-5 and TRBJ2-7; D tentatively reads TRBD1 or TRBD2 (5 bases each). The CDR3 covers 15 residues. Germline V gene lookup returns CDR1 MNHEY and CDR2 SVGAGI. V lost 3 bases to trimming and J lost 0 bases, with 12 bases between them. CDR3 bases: TGTGCCAGCAGTTATGAGGTGGGGGACTCCTACGAGCAGTACTTC. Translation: CASSYEVGDSYEQYF.

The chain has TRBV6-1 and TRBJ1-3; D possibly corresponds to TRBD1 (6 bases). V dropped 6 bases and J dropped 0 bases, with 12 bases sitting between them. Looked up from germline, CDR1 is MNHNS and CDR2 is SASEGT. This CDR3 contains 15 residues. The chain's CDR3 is CASRRDNGSGNTIYF. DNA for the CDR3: TGTGCCAGCAGGCGGGACAACGGCTCTGGAAACACCATATATTTT.

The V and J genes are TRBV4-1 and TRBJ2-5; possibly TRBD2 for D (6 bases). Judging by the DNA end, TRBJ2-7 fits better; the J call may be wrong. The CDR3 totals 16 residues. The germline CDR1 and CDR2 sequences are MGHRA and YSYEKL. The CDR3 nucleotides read TGCGCCAGCAGCCATCCCACCCGGGAGTCTACGTACGAGCAGTACTTC. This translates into CASSHPTRESTYEQYF.

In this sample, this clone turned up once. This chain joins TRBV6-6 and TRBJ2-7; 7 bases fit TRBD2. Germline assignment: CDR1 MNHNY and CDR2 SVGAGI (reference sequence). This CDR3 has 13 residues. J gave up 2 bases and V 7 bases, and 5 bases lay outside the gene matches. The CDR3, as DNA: TGTGCCAGCACCGGGACTACCCCCTACGAGCAGTACTTC. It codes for CASTGTTPYEQYF.

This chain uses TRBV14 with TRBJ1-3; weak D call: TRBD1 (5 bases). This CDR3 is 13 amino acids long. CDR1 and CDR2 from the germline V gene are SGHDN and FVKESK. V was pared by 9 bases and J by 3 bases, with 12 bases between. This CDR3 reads CASAWGDGNTIYF. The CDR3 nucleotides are TGTGCCAGTGCGTGGGGCGATGGAAACACCATATATTTT.

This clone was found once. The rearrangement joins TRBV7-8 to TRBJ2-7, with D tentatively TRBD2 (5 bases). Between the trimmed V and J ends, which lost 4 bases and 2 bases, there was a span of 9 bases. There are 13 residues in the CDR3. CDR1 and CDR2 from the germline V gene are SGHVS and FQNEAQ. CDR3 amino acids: CASSSARAYEQYF. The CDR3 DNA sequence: TGTGCCAGCAGCTCCGCGAGGGCCTACGAGCAGTACTTC. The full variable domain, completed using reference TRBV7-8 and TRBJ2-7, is GAGVSQSPRYKVAKRGQDVALRCDPISGHVSLFWYQQALGQGPEFLTYFQNEAQLDKSGLPSDRFFAERPEGSVSTLKIQRTQQEDSAVYLCASSSARAYEQYFGPGTRLTVT.

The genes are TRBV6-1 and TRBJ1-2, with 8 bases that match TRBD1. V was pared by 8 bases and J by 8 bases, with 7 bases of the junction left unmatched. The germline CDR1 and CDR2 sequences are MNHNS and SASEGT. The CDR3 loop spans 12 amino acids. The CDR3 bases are TGTGCCAGCGCCCAGGGGGCAAGGGGCTACACCTTC. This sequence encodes CASAQGARGYTF.

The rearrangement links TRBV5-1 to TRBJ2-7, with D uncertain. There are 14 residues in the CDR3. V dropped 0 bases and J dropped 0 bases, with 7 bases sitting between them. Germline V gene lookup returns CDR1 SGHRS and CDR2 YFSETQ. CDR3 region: CASSLVGSSYEQYF. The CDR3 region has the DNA TGCGCCAGCAGCTTGGTAGGGTCCTCCTACGAGCAGTACTTC.

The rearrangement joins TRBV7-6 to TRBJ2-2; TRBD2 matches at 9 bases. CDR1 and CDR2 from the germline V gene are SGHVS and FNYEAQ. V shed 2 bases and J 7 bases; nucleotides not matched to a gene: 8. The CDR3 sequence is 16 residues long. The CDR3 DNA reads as TGTGCCAGCAGCTTATTGGGGACTAGCCTTCACGGGGAGCTGTTTTTT. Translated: CASSLLGTSLHGELFF.

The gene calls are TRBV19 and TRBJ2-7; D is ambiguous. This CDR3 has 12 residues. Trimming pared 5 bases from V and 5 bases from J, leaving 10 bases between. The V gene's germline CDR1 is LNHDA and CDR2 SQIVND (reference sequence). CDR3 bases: TGTGCCAGTAGTGCTCGGCCCCACGAGCAGTACTTC. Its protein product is CASSARPHEQYF.

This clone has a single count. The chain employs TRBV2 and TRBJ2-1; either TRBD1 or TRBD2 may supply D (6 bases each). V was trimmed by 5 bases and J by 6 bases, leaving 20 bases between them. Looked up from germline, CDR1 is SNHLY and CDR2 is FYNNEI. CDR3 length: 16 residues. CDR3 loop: CASSPSGASFGNEQFF. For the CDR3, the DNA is TGTGCCAGCAGTCCTTCGGGGGCTAGCTTTGGCAATGAGCAGTTCTTC. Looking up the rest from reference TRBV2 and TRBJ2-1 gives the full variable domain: EPEVTQTPSHQVTQMGQEVILRCVPISNHLYFYWYRQILGQKVEFLVSFYNNEISEKSEIFDDQFSVERPDGSNFTLKIRSTKLEDSAMYFCASSPSGASFGNEQFFGPGTRLTVL.

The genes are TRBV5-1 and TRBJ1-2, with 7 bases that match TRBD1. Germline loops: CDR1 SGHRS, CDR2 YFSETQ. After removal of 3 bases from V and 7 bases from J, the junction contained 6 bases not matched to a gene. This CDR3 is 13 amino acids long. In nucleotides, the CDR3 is TGCGCCAGCAGCTGGGACAGAGAGGCTGGCTACACCTTC. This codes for CASSWDREAGYTF.

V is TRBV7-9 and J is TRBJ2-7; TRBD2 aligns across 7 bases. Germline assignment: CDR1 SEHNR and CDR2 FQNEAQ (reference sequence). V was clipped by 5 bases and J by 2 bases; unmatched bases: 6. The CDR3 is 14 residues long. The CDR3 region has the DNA TGTGCCAGCAGCGCCGGGCTAGCGGCCTACGAGCAGTACTTC. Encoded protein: CASSAGLAAYEQYF.

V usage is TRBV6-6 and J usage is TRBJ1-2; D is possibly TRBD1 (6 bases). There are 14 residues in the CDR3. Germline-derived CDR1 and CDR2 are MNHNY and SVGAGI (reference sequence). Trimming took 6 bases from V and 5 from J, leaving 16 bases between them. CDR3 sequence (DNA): TGTGCCAGCAGGCACCCACAGGGTTCTTATGGCTACACCTTC. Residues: CASRHPQGSYGYTF.

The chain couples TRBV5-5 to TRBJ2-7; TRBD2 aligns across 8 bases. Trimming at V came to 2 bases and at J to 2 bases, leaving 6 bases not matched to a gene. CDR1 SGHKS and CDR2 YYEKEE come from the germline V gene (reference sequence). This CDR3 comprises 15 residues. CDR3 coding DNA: TGTGCCAGCAGCTTAGGACTAGCAGGAGCCTACGAGCAGTACTTC. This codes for CASSLGLAGAYEQYF.

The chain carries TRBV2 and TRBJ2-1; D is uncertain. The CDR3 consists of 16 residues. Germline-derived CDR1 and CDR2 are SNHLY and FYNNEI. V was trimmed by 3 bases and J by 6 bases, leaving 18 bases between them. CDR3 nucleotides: TGTGCCAGCAGTGATAATACTCCTTTGGATGTCAATGAGCAGTTCTTC. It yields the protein CASSDNTPLDVNEQFF. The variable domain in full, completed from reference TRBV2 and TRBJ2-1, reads EPEVTQTPSHQVTQMGQEVILRCVPISNHLYFYWYRQILGQKVEFLVSFYNNEISEKSEIFDDQFSVERPDGSNFTLKIRSTKLEDSAMYFCASSDNTPLDVNEQFFGPGTRLTVL.

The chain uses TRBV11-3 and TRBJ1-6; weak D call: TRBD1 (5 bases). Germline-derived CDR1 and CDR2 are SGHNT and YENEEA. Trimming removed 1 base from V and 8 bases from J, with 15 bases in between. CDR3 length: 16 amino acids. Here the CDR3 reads CASSLVGALGDSPLHF. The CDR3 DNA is TGTGCCAGCAGCTTAGTTGGCGCCCTGGGGGATTCACCCCTCCACTTT.

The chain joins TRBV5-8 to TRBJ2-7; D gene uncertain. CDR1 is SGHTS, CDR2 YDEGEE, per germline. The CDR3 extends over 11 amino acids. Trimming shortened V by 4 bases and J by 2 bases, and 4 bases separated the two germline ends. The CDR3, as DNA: TGTGCCAGCAGCCTCACCTACGAGCAGTACTTC. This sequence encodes CASSLTYEQYF.

CDR3 nucleotide sequence: TGTGCTAGTGGCGACAGGGCTGTCGGGCAGTTCTTC. Translated: CASGDRAVGQFF. The V and J genes are TRBV12-5 and TRBJ2-1; 7 nucleotides match TRBD1. The CDR3 has 12 amino acids. With 6 bases clipped from V and 12 bases from J, the junction kept 8 bases outside the gene matches. Germline loops: CDR1 LGHNT, CDR2 FRNRAP.

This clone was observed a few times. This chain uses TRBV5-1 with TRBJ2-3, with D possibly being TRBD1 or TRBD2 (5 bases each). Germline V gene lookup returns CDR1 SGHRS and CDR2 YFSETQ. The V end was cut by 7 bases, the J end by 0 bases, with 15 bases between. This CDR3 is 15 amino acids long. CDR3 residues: CASGLGVLSTDTQYF. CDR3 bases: TGCGCCAGCGGATTGGGGGTCCTTAGCACAGATACGCAGTATTTT.

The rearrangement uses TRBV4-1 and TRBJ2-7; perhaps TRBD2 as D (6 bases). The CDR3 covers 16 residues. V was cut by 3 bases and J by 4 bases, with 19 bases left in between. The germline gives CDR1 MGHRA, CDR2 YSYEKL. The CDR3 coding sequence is TGCGCCAGCAGCCATCCCACCCGGGAGTCTACGTACGAGCAGTACTTC. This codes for CASSHPTRESTYEQYF.

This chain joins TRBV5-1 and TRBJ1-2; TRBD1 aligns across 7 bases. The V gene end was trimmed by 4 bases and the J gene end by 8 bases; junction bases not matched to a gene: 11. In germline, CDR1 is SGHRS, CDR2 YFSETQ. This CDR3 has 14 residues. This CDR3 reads CASSRGGTDRGYTF. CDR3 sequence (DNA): TGCGCCAGCAGCCGAGGAGGGACAGATAGGGGCTACACCTTC.

In DNA form, the CDR3 reads TGTGCCAGCAGCGGGGGAGCCGGGGCCAACGTCCTGACTTTC. Protein product: CASSGGAGANVLTF. The rearrangement uses TRBV5-6 and TRBJ2-6; D assignment may be TRBD1 or TRBD2 (5 bases each). V was trimmed by 4 bases and J by 4 bases, leaving 9 bases between them. The CDR3 totals 14 residues. Germline loops: CDR1 SGHDT, CDR2 YYEEEE. The full variable domain, rest sourced from reference TRBV5-6 and TRBJ2-6, is DAGVTQSPTHLIKTRGQQVTLRCSPKSGHDTVSWYQQALGQGPQFIFQYYEEEERQRGNFPDRFSGHQFPNYSSELNVNALLLGDSALYLCASSGGAGANVLTFGAGSRLTVL.